This TCR beta chain was sequenced during a study of cytomegalovirus exposure and HLA in healthy donors. Primers included in the PCR were 60 Vbeta and 13 Jbeta primers. The table came from immunoSEQ multiplex PCR; TCRdb's copy has only in-frame clones and leaves some out. The table lists about 180,000 clones, 70% to 80% of them singletons, with 1.4% in the top ten. The CDR3 has 14 amino acids. Looked up from germline, CDR1 is SGHTA and CDR2 is FQGNSA. V lost 4 bases and J lost 4; bases outside the gene matches: 4. The material sequenced was PBMCs. The receptor was derived from a man in his late teens or twenties in good health and CMV-seronegative. The rearrangement joins TRBV7-2 to TRBJ2-7, with TRBD2 matching over 10 bases. DNA of the CDR3: TGTGCCAGCAGCTCTAGCGGGAGTGAATACGAGCAGTACTTC. It is translated as CASSSSGSEYEQYF.